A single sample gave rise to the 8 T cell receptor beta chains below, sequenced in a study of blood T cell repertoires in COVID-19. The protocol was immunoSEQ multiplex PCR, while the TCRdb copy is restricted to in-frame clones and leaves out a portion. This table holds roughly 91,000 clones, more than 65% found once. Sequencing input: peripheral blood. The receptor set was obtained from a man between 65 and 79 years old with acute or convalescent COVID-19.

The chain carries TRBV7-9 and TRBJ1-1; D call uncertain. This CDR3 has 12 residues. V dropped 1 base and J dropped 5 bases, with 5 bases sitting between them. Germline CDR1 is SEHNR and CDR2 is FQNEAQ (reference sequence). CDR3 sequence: CASSLVETEAFF. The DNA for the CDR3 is TGTGCCAGCAGCTTAGTCGAGACTGAAGCTTTCTTT.

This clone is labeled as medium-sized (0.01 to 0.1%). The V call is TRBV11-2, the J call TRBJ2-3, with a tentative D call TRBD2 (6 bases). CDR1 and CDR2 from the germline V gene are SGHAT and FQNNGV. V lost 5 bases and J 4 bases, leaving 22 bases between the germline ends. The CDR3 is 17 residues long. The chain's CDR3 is CASSPWTGSSLADTQYF. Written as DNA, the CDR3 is TGTGCCAGCAGCCCCTGGACCGGGAGTAGTCTCGCAGATACGCAGTATTTT.

CDR3: CAWSTSVAGNQPQHF. The CDR3 bases are TGTGCCTGGAGTACCTCGGTAGCGGGCAATCAGCCCCAGCATTTT. This chain joins TRBV30 and TRBJ1-5; D is unresolved. This CDR3 is built from 15 residues. V was cut by 2 bases and J by 2 bases, with 13 bases left in between. Germline assignment: CDR1 GTSNPN and CDR2 SVGIG (reference sequence).

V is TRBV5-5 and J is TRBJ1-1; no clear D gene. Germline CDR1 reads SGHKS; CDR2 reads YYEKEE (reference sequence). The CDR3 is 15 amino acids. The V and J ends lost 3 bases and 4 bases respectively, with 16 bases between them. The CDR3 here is CASSSLGKIATEAFF. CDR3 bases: TGTGCCAGCAGCTCTCTCGGGAAGATCGCCACTGAAGCTTTCTTT. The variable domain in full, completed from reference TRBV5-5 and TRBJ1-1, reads DAGVTQSPTHLIKTRGQQVTLRCSPISGHKSVSWYQQVLGQGPQFIFQYYEKEERGRGNFPDRFSARQFPNYSSELNVNALLLGDSALYLCASSSLGKIATEAFFGQGTRLTVV.

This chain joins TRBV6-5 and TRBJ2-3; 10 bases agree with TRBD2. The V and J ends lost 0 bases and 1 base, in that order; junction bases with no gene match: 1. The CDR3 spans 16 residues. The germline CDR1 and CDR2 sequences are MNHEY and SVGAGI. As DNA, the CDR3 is TGTGCCAGCAGTTACTCAGCGGGGGGGGGCACAGATACGCAGTATTTT. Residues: CASSYSAGGGTDTQYF.

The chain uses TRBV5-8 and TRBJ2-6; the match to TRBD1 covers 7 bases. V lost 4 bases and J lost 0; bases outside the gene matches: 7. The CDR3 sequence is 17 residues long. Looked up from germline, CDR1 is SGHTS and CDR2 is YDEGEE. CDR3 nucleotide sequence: TGTGCCAGCAGCGCCGGGACAGCCAGCTCTGGGGCCAACGTCCTGACTTTC. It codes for CASSAGTASSGANVLTF.

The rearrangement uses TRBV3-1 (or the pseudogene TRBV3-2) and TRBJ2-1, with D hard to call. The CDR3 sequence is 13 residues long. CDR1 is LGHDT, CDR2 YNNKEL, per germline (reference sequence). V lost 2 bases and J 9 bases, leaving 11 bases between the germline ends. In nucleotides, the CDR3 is TGTGCCAGCAGCCAATATGGTTCGAGTGAGCAGTTCTTC. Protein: CASSQYGSSEQFF.

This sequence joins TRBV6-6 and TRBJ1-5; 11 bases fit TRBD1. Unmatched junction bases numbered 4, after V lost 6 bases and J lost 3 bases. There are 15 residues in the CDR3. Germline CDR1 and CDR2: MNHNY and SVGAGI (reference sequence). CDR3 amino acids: CASRAGQGANQPQHF. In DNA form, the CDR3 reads TGTGCCAGCAGAGCAGGACAGGGGGCCAATCAGCCCCAGCATTTT.